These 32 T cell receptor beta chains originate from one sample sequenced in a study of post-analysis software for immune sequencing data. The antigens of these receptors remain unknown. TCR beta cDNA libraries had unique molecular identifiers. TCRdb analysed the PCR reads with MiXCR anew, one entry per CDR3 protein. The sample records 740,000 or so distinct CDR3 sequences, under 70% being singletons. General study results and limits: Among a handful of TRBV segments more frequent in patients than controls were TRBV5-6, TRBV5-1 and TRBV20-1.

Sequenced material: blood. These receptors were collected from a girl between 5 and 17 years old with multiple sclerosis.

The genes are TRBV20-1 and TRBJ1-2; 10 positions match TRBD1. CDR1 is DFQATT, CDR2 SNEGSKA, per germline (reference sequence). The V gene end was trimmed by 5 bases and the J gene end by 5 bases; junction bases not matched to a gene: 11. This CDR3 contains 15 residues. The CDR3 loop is CSASPRTGGWYGYTF. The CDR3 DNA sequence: TGCAGTGCTTCCCCCCGGACAGGGGGATGGTATGGCTACACCTTC.

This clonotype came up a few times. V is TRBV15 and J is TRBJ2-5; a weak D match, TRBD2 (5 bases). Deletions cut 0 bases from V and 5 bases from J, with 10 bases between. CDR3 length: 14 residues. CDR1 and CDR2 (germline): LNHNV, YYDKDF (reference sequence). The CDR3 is CATSRERGLETQYF. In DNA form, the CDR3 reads TGTGCCACCAGCAGAGAGAGAGGGTTGGAGACCCAGTACTTC.

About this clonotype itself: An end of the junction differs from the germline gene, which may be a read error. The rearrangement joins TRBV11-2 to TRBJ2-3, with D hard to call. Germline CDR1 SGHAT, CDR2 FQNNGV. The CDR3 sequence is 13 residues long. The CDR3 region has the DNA TGTGTCAGCACCACGAACCCCACAGATACGCAGTATTTT. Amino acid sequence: CVSTTNPTDTQYF.

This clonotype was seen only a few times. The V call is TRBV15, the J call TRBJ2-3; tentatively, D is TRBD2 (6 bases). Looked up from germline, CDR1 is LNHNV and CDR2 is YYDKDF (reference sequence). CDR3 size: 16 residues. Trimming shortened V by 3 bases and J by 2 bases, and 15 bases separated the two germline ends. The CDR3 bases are TGTGCCACCAGCAGTGATCCGGGACTCGTCACAGATACGCAGTATTTT. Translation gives CATSSDPGLVTDTQYF.

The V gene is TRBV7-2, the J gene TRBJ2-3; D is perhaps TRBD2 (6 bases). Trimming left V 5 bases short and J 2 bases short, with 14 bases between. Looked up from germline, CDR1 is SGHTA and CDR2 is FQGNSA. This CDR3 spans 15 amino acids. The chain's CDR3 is CASSRRDFSTDTQYF. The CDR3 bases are TGTGCCAGCAGCCGACGGGACTTCTCCACAGATACGCAGTATTTT.

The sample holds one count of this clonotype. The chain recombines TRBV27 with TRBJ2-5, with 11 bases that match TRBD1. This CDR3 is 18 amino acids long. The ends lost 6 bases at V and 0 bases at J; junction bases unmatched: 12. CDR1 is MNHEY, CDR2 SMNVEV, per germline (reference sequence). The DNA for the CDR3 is TGTGCCAGCAGCTTCTCCGGGACAGGGGGGTTGTACCAAGAGACCCAGTACTTC. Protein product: CASSFSGTGGLYQETQYF.

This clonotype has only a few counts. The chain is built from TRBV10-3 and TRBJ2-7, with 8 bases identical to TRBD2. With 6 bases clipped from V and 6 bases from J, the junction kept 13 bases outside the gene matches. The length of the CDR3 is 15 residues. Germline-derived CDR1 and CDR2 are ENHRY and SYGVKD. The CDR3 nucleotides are TGTGCCATCAGGGCTACTAGCGGTTCCACCGCCGAGCAGTACTTC. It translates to CAIRATSGSTAEQYF.

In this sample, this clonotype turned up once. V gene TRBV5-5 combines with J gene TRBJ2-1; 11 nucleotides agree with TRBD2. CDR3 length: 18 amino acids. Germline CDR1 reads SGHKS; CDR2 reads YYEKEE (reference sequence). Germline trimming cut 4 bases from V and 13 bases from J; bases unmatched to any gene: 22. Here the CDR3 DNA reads TGTGCCAGCAGCCCACTTAGGCCTAGCGGGAGGTCCAGCCTACGACAGTTCTTC. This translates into CASSPLRPSGRSSLRQFF.

The CDR3 nucleotides are TGCGCCAGCAGCCAAGTAATGACCGGCGGGAGGTTCCATGAGCAGTTCTTC. As protein: CASSQVMTGGRFHEQFF. The genes are TRBV4-1 and TRBJ2-1, with TRBD2 identical over 8 bases. Germline values: CDR1 MGHRA, CDR2 YSYEKL. V was pared by 1 base and J by 8 bases, with 13 bases of the junction left unmatched. CDR3 size: 17 residues.

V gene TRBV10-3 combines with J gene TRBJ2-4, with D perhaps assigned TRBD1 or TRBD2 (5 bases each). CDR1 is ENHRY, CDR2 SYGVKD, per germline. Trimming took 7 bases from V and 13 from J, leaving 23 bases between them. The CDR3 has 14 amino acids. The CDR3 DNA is TGTGCCATCACTCCCGGGACGACTATCATGGAGCAGTACTTC. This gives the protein CAITPGTTIMEQYF.

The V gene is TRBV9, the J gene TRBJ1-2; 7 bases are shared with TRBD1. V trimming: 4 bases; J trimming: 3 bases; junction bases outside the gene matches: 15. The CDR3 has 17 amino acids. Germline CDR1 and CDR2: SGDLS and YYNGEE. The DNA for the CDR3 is TGTGCCAGCAGCCCCGAGGGACAGCCCCGTTGGGACTATGGCTACACCTTC. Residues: CASSPEGQPRWDYGYTF. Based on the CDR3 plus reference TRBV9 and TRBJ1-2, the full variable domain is DSGVTQTPKHLITATGQRVTLRCSPRSGDLSVYWYQQSLDQGLQFLIQYYNGEERAKGNILERFSAQQFPDLHSELNLSSLELGDSALYFCASSPEGQPRWDYGYTFGSGTRLTVV.

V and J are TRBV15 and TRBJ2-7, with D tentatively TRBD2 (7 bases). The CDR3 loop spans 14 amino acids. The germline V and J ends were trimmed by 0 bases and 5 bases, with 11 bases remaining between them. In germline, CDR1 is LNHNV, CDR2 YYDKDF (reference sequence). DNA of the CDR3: TGTGCCACCAGCAGAGATCCGGGGGGCCACGAGCAGTACTTC. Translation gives CATSRDPGGHEQYF.

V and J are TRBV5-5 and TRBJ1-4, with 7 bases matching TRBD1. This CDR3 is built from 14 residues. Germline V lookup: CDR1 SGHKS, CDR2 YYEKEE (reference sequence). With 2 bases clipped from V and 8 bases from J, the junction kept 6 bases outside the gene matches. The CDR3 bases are TGTGCCAGCAGCTTTTCAGGGGGGAACGAAAAACTGTTTTTT. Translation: CASSFSGGNEKLFF.

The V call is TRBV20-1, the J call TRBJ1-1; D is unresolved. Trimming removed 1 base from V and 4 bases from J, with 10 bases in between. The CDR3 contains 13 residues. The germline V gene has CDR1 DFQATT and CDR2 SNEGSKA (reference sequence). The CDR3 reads CSARVPGPTEAFF. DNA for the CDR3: TGCAGTGCTAGAGTCCCAGGACCCACTGAAGCTTTCTTT.

The CDR3 DNA follows: TGTGCCAGCAGCTACCTAGCGGGAGGGTTTTGGAATGAGCAGTTCTTC. Protein sequence: CASSYLAGGFWNEQFF. The rearrangement joins TRBV5-5 to TRBJ2-1, with TRBD2 identical over 12 bases. The V segment lost 3 bases and the J segment 7 bases; nucleotides outside the gene matches: 8. The CDR3 length is 16 residues. Per the germline V gene, CDR1 is SGHKS and CDR2 is YYEKEE (reference sequence).

In DNA, the CDR3 is TGTGCTAGTGGTTATCAGGGCTACGAGCAGTACTTC. It specifies CASGYQGYEQYF. The chain links TRBV12-5 to TRBJ2-7; maybe TRBD1 (5 bases). CDR3 length: 12 residues. V was shortened by 4 bases and J by 3 bases, with 7 bases between the two germline ends. Germline assignment: CDR1 LGHNT and CDR2 FRNRAP.

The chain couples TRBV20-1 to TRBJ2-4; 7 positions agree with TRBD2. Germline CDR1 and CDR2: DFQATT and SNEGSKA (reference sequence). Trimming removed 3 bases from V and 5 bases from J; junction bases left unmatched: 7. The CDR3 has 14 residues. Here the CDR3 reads CSASAPGGQNIQYF. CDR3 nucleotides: TGCAGTGCTAGTGCGCCGGGAGGACAAAACATTCAGTACTTC.

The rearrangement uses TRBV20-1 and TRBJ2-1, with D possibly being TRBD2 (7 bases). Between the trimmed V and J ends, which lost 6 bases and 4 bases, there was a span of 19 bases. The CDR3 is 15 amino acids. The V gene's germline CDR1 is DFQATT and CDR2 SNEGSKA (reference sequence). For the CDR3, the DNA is TGCAGTGCCCATAAATCGGGGGGCCCATACAATGAGCAGTTCTTC. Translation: CSAHKSGGPYNEQFF.

Here the CDR3 reads CASSPDMGQGNEQYF. The CDR3 DNA reads as TGCGCCAGCAGCCCGGACATGGGACAGGGGAACGAGCAGTACTTC. The chain is built from TRBV5-1 and TRBJ2-7; 10 positions agree with TRBD1. This CDR3 is 15 amino acids long. V was pared by 4 bases and J by 5 bases, with 9 bases of the junction left unmatched. The germline CDR1 and CDR2 sequences are SGHRS and YFSETQ.

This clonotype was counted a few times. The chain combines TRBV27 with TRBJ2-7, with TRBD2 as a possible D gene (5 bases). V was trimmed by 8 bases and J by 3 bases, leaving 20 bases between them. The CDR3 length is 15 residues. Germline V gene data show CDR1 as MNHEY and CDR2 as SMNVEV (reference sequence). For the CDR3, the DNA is TGTGCCAGCGGACTCGGGGAGAACTACCGCTACGAGCAGTACTTC. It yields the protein CASGLGENYRYEQYF.

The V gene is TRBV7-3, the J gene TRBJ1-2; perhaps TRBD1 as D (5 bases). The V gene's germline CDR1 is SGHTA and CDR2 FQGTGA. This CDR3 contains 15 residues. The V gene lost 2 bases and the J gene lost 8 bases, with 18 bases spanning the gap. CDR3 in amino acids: CASSLEGAVPAGYTF. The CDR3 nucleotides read TGTGCCAGCAGCTTAGAAGGGGCCGTTCCCGCCGGCTACACCTTC.

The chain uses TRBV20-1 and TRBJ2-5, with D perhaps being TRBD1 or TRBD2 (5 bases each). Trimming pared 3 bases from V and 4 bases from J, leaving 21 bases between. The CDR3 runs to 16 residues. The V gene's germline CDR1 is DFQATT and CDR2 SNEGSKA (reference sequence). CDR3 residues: CSASDDLLAGRETQYF. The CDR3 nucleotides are TGCAGTGCTAGCGACGACCTTTTGGCAGGGAGAGAGACCCAGTACTTC.

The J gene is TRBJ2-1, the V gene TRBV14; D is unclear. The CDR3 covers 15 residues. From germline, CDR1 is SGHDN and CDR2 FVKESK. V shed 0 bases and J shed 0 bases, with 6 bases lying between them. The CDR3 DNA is TGTGCCAGCAGCCAAGAAATTGGCTCCTACAATGAGCAGTTCTTC. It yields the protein CASSQEIGSYNEQFF.

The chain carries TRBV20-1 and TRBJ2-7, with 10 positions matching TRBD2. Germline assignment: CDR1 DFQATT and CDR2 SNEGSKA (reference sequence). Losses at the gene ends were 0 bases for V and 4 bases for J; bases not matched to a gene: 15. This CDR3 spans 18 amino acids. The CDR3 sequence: CSARDPRSPSGGLYEQYF. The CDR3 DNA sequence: TGCAGTGCTAGAGACCCACGATCCCCTAGCGGGGGCCTATACGAGCAGTACTTC.

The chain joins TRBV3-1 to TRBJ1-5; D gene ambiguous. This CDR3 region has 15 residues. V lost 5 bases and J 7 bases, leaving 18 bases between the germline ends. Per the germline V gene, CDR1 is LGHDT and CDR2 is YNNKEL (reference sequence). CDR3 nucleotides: TGTGCCAGCAGCGACACCGTGGGAAGAATCCAGCCCCAGCATTTT. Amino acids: CASSDTVGRIQPQHF.

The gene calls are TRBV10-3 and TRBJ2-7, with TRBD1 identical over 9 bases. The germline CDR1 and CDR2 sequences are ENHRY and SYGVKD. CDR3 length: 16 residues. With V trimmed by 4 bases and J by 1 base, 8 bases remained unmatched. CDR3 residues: CAISGPGQGISYEQYF. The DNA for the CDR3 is TGTGCCATCAGTGGGCCGGGACAGGGCATATCCTACGAGCAGTACTTC.

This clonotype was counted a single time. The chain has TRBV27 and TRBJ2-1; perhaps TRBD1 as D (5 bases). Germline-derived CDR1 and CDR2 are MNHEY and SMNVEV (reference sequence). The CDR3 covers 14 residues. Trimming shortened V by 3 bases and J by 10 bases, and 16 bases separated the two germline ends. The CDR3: CASSFLSQVLEQFF. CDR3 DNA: TGTGCCAGCAGTTTCCTTTCACAGGTCTTGGAGCAGTTCTTC.

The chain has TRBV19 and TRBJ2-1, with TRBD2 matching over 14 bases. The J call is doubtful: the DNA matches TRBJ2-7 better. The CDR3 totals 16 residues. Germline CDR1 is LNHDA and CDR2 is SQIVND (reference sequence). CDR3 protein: CASSGTSGSAYNEQYF. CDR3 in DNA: TGTGCCAGTAGTGGGACTAGCGGGAGCGCCTACAATGAGCAGTACTTC.

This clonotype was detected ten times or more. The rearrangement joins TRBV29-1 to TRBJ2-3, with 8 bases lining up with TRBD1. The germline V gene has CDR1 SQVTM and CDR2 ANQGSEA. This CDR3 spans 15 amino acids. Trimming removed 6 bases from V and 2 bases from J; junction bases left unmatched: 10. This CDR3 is CSVGKQGGPTDTQYF. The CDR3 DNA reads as TGCAGCGTGGGAAAACAGGGGGGACCCACAGATACGCAGTATTTT.

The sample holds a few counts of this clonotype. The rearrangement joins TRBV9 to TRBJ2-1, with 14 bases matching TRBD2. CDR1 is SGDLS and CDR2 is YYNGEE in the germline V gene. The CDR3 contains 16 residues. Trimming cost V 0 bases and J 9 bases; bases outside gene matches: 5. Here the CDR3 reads CASSVEDGLAGGEQFF. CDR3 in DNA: TGTGCCAGCAGCGTAGAGGATGGACTAGCGGGAGGTGAGCAGTTCTTC.

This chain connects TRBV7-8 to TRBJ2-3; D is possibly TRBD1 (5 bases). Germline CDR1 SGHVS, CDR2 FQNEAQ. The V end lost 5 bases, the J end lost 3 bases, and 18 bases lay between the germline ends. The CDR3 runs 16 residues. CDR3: CASSKRQSWGTDTQYF. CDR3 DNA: TGTGCCAGCAGCAAACGACAGAGTTGGGGAACAGATACGCAGTATTTT.

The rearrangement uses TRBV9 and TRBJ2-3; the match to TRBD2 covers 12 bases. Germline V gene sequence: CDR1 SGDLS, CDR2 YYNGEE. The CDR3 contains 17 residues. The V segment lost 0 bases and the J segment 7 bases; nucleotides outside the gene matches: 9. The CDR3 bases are TGTGCCAGCAGCGTAGTGCCCCTAGCGGGGGGGCCAAATACGCAGTATTTT. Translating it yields CASSVVPLAGGPNTQYF.